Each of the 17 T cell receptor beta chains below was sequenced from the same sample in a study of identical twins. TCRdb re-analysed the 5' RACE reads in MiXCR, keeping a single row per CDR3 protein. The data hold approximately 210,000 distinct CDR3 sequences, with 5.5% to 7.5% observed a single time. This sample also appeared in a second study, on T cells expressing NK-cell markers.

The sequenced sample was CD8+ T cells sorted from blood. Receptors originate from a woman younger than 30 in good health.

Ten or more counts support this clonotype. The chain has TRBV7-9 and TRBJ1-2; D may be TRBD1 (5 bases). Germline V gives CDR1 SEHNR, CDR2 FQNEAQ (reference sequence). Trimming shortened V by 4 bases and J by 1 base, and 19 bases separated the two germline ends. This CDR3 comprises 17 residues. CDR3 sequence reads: CASSSDPRGPSNYGYTF. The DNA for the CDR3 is TGTGCCAGCAGCTCAGATCCCCGGGGACCCAGTAACTATGGCTACACCTTC.

The CDR3 is CASALGTSGNNEQFF. The CDR3 nucleotides read TGTGCCAGCGCCCTTGGGACTAGCGGTAACAATGAGCAGTTCTTC. J is TRBJ2-1 and V is TRBV12-3 or TRBV12-4, with 11 bases that match TRBD2. Trimming cost V 8 bases and J 5 bases; bases outside gene matches: 8. The CDR3 sequence is 15 residues long.

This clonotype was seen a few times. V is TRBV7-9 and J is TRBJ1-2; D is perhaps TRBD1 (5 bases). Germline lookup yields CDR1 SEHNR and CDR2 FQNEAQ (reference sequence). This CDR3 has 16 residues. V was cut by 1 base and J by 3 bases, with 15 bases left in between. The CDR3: CASSLGIAGIHYGYTF. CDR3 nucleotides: TGTGCCAGCAGCTTAGGGATTGCAGGGATTCACTATGGCTACACCTTC.

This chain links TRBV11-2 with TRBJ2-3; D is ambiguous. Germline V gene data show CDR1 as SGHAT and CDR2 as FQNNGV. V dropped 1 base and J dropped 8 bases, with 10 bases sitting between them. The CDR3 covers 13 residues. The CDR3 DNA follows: TGTGCCAGCAGCTTAGTTGTATTGGGTACGCAGTATTTT. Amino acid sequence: CASSLVVLGTQYF.

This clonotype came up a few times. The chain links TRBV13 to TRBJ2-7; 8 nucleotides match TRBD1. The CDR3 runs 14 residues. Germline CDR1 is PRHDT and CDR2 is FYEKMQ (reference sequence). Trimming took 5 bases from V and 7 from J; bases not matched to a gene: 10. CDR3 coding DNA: TGTGCCAGCAGCGGCGGGACAGGATTGGGGGAGCAGTACTTC. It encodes CASSGGTGLGEQYF.

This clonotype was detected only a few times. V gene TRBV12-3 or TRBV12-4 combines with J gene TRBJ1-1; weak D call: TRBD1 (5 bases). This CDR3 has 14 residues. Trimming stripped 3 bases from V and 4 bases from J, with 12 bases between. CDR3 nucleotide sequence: TGTGCCAGCAGTTTCAGGGCTCTGGGCACTGAAGCTTTCTTT. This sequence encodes CASSFRALGTEAFF.

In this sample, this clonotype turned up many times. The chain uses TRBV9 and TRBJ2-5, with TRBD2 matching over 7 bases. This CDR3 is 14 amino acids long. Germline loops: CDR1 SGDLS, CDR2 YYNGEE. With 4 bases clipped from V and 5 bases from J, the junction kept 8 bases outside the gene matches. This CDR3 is CASSHRLAWETQYF. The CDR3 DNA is TGTGCCAGCAGCCACCGACTAGCCTGGGAGACCCAGTACTTC. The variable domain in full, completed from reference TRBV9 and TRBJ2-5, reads DSGVTQTPKHLITATGQRVTLRCSPRSGDLSVYWYQQSLDQGLQFLIQYYNGEERAKGNILERFSAQQFPDLHSELNLSSLELGDSALYFCASSHRLAWETQYFGPGTRLLVL.

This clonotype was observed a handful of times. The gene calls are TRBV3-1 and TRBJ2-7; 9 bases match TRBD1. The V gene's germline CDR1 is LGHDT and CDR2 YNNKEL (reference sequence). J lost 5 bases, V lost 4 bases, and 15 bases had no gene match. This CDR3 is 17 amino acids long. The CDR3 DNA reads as TGTGCCAGCAGCCCTACCCCCGGGACAGGGTTAACCAACGAGCAGTACTTC. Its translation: CASSPTPGTGLTNEQYF.

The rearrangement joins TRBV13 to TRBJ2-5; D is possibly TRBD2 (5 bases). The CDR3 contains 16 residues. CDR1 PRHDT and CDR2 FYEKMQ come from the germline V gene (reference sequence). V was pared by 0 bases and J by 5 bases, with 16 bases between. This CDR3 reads CASSLGFGEKRETQYF. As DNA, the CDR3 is TGTGCCAGCAGCTTAGGATTCGGGGAGAAGCGGGAGACCCAGTACTTC.

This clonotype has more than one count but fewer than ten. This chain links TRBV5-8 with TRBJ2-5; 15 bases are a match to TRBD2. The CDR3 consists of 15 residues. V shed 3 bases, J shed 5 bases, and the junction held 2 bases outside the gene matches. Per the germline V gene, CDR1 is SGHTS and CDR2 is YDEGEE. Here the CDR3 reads CASSSGTSGGETQYF. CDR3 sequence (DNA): TGTGCCAGCAGCTCCGGGACTAGCGGGGGGGAGACCCAGTACTTC.

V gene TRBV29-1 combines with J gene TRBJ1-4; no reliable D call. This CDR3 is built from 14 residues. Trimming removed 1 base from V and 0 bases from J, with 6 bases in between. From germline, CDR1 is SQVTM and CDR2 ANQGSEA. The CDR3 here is CSVEGVSTNEKLFF. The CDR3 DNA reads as TGCAGCGTTGAAGGGGTATCAACTAATGAAAAACTGTTTTTT. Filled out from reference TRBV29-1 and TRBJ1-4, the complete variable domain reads SAVISQKPSRDICQRGTSLTIQCQVDSQVTMMFWYRQQPGQSLTLIATANQGSEATYESGFVIDKFPISRPNLTFSTLTVSNMSPEDSSIYLCSVEGVSTNEKLFFGSGTQLSVL.

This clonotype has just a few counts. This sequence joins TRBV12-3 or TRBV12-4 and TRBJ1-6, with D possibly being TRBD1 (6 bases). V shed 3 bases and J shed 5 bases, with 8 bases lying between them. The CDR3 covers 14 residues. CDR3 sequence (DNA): TGTGCCAGCAGTTTGGGGACAAATAATTCACCCCTCCACTTT. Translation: CASSLGTNNSPLHF.

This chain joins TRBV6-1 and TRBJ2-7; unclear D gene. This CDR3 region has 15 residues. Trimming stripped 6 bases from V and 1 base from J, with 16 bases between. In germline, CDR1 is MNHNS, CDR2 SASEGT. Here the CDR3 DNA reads TGTGCCAGCAGGAGTACTCTAGGGCCATCCTACGAGCAGTACTTC. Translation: CASRSTLGPSYEQYF.

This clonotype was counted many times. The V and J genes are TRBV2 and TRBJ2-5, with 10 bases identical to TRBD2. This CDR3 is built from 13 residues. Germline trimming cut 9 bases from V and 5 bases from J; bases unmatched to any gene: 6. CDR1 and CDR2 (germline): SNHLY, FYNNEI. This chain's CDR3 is CASLAGAVETQYF. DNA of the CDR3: TGTGCCAGTCTAGCGGGAGCGGTGGAGACCCAGTACTTC.

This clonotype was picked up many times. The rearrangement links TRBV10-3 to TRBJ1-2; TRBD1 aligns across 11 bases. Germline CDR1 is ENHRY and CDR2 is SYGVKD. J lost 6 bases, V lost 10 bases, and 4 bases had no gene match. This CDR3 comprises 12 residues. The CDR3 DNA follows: TGTGCCACTCCGGGACAGGGGGATGGCTACACCTTC. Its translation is CATPGQGDGYTF.

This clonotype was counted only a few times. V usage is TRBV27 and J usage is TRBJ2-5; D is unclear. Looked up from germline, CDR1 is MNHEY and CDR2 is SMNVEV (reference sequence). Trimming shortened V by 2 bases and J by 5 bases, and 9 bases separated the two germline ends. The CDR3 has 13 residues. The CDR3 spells CASSLQARETQYF. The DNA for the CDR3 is TGTGCCAGCAGTTTACAAGCCCGGGAGACCCAGTACTTC.

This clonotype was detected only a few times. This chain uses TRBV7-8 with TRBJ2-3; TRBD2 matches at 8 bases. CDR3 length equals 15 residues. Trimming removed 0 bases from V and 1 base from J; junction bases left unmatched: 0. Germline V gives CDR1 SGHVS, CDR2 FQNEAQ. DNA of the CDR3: TGTGCCAGCAGCTTAGCTAGCGGGGGCACAGATACGCAGTATTTT. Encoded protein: CASSLASGGTDTQYF.